Listed here is a single T cell receptor (beta chain). The record originates from a study of cytomegalovirus exposure and HLA in healthy donors. Overall study context: Unique TCR beta sequences numbering some 120 million came from 150 million to 200 million T cells in an earlier analysis.

At sampling all donors were nominally healthy, likely with unrecorded immune exposures. The study ran its PCR with 60 Vbeta and 13 Jbeta primers. Authors' analysis steps: A follow-up analysis tallied some 80 million unique TCR beta chains, roughly 11 million shared. Profiling relied on immunoSEQ multiplex PCR, and the TCRdb table lists in-frame clones only, not all of them. From that table come the V and J calls and clone size; the DNA was used to work out D and trimming. The sample records about 130,000 clones, approximately 80% being singletons. The receptor was derived from a male donor in good health and CMV-seronegative. Sequencing was carried out using PBMCs.

Written as DNA, the CDR3 is TGTGCCAGCAGCCAAGATTCTCCAGCGACGACCTACAATGAGCAGTTCTTC. Encoded protein: CASSQDSPATTYNEQFF. This chain links TRBV14 with TRBJ2-1; D gene uncertain. V gave up 0 bases and J gave up 2 bases, with 14 bases separating them. The CDR3 covers 17 residues. The V gene's germline CDR1 is SGHDN and CDR2 FVKESK. The whole variable domain, filled in from reference TRBV14 and TRBJ2-1, reads EAGVTQFPSHSVIEKGQTVTLRCDPISGHDNLYWYRRVMGKEIKFLLHFVKESKQDESGMPNNRFLAERTGGTYSTLKVQPAELEDSGVYFCASSQDSPATTYNEQFFGPGTRLTVL.